Here is one TCR beta chain with its context. Enrollees, about 18 to 100 years old, lived in 24 US areas. In assigning cohorts, the study relied on participant-reported clinical history. This specimen comes from a study of blood T cell repertoires in COVID-19. Study details: The United States, Italy and Spain were the sources of the acute and convalescent COVID-19 samples.

Germline V gene sequence: CDR1 SGHRS, CDR2 YFSETQ. Trimming cost V 0 bases and J 5 bases; bases outside gene matches: 5. This CDR3 is built from 16 residues. Per the original data handling: It was from reference gene primer amplification that nucleated cell counts were estimated. Clones were sequenced by immunoSEQ multiplex PCR, and TCRdb holds only the in-frame ones, with some missing. The DNA was the basis for D and trimming; V, J and clone size are from that table. Here the sample spans about 160,000 clones, roughly 80% being singletons. The sequenced sample was PBMCs or T cells enriched from blood (not recorded which). The receptor comes from a woman in her forties with acute COVID-19. The chain is built from TRBV5-1 and TRBJ2-3; 11 bases match TRBD2. The CDR3 sequence: CASSLVLAGAGDTQYF. CDR3 DNA: TGCGCCAGCAGCTTGGTACTAGCGGGAGCAGGAGATACGCAGTATTTT. The whole variable domain, remainder taken from reference TRBV5-1 and TRBJ2-3, is KAGVTQTPRYLIKTRGQQVTLSCSPISGHRSVSWYQQTPGQGLQFLFEYFSETQRNKGNFPGRFSGRQFSNSRSEMNVSTLELGDSALYLCASSLVLAGAGDTQYFGPGTRLTVL.